This T cell receptor beta chain was sequenced for a study of Ad26.COV2.S vaccination and SARS-CoV-2 variants. Whole-study context: Doses of Ad26.COV2.S were injected into muscle once or twice, 56 days apart.

Libraries were prepared by immunoSEQ multiplex PCR; TCRdb keeps only in-frame clonotypes and omits some of them. The table has roughly 350,000 clones, approximately 90% seen once. The treatment is: about 20 received Ad26.COV2.S at low or high dose, single or two shots; about 5 received placebo; per-sample allocation not given. Sampling happened 63 days after the first vaccine or placebo injection. The source was peripheral blood, collected in a trial of Ad26.COV2.S vaccine versus placebo. The receptor comes from a person between 18 and 60 years old who received the Ad26.COV2.S COVID-19 vaccine or a placebo.

Here the CDR3 DNA reads TGTGCCAGCAGCCCAAGACAGGGCGGAAAAGAGACCCAGTACTTC. Translating it yields CASSPRQGGKETQYF. This chain joins TRBV7-9 and TRBJ2-5; 7 bases match TRBD1. This CDR3 comprises 15 residues. In germline, CDR1 is SEHNR, CDR2 FQNEAQ (reference sequence). V was clipped by 5 bases and J by 3 bases; unmatched bases: 9.